Below are 3 T cell receptor beta chains sequenced from a single sample in a study of T cells in women clearing cervical HPV infection. Sequencing used immunoSEQ multiplex PCR; TCRdb keeps in-frame clones, though not all of them. The sample yields 34,000 or so clones, of which the top ten take up about 4.5%. The sample was blood buffy coat. The receptors come from a woman between 18 and 70 years old with a cervical HPV16 infection that either progressed to CIN3+ or cleared (not recorded which).

Comments on this clone: Read coverage stops 3 residues before the CDR3 terminus; the germline J gene supplies the remainder. V and J are TRBV2 and TRBJ2-5; maybe TRBD2 (5 bases). Germline-derived CDR1 and CDR2 are SNHLY and FYNNEI. Trimming took off 3 bases at V and 5 bases at J, with 7 bases between the two ends. This CDR3 has 12 amino acids. The sequenced part of the CDR3 DNA is TGTGCCAGCAGTGAGCGGAGGGAGACC. Translated, it gives CASSERRET. The CDR3, in full, reads CASSERRETQYF.

The CDR3 DNA, read in part, is TGTGCCCACGGACAGGGGGCGGCCAAAAACATT. Translation: CAHGQGAAKNI. The whole CDR3 protein is CAHGQGAAKNIQYF. The rearrangement uses TRBV30 and TRBJ2-4; 11 bases line up with TRBD1. From the germline J gene comes the end of the CDR3, since the read stops 3 residues before it. This CDR3 has 14 residues. The trim removed 8 bases at V and 1 base at J, leaving 4 bases unmatched. Per germline, CDR1 GTSNPN and CDR2 SVGIG (reference sequence).

Remarks on this clone: The read gets to within 3 residues of the CDR3 end, and the germline J gene fills in the rest. The J gene is TRBJ1-2, the V gene TRBV6-1, with unresolved D. Germline V lookup: CDR1 MNHNS, CDR2 SASEGT. The CDR3 consists of 16 residues. With 0 bases removed from V and 4 bases from J, the gap between germline ends came to 15 bases. Incomplete CDR3 DNA: TGTGCCAGCAGTGAAGCGGTTACCAGCGGGGTCTATGGC. Translation gives CASSEAVTSGVYG. The full CDR3 sequence reads CASSEAVTSGVYGYTF.